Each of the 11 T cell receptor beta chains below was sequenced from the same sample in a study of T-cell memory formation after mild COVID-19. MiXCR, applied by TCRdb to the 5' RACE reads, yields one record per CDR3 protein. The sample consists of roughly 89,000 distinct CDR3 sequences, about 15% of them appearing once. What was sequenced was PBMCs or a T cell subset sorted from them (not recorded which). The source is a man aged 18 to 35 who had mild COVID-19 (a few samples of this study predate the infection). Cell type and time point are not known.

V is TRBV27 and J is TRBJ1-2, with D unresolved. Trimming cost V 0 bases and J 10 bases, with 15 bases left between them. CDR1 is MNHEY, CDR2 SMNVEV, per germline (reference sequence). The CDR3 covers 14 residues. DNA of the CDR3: TGTGCCAGCAGTTTATCCAAGGTCCGTGGGGTCTACACCTTC. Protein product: CASSLSKVRGVYTF.

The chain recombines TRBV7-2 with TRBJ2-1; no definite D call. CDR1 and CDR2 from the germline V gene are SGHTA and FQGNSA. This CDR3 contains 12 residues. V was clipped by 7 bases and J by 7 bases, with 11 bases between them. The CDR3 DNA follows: TGTGCCAGCACCCTAGTGGGAAATGAGCAGTTCTTC. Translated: CASTLVGNEQFF. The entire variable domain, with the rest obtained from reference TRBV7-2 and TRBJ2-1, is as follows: GAGVSQSPSNKVTEKGKDVELRCDPISGHTALYWYRQSLGQGLEFLIYFQGNSAPDKSGLPSDRFSAERTGGSVSTLTIQRTQQEDSAVYLCASTLVGNEQFFGPGTRLTVL.

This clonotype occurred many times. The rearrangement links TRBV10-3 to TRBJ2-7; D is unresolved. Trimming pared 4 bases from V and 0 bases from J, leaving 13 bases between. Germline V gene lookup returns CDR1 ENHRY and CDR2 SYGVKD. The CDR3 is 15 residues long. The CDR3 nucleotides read TGTGCCATCAGTGTAGGCGCGAGGAGCTCCTACGAGCAGTACGTC. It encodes CAISVGARSSYEQYV.

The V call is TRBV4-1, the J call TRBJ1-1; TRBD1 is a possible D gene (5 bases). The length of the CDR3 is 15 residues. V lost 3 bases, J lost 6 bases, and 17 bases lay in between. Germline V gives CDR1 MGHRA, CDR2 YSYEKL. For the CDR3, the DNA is TGCGCCAGCAGCCACGCCCTACATGGGGCTTCTGAAGCTTTCTTT. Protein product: CASSHALHGASEAFF.

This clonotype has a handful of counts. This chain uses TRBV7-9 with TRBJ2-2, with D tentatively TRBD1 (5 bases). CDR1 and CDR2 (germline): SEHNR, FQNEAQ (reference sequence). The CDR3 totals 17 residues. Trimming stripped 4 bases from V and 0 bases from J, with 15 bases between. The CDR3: CASSSLRQSPNTGELFF. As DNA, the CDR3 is TGTGCCAGCAGCTCACTAAGACAGTCTCCGAACACCGGGGAGCTGTTTTTT.

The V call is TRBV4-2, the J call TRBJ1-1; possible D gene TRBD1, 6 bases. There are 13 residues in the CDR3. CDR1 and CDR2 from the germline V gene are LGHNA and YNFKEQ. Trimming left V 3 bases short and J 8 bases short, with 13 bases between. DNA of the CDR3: TGTGCCAGCAGCCAGGAGGACAGATGGGAAGCTTTCTTT. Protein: CASSQEDRWEAFF.

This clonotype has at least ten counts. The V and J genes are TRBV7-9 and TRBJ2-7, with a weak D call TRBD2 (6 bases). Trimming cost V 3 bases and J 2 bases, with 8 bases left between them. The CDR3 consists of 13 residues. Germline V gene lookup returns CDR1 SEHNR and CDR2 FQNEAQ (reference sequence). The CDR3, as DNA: TGTGCCAGCAGCTTTAGCGGAACCTACGAGCAGTACGTC. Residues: CASSFSGTYEQYV.

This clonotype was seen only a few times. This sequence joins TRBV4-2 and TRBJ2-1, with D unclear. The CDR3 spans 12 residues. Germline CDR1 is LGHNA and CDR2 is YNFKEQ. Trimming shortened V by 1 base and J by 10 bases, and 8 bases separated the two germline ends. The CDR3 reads CASSQGFREQFF. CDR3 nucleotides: TGTGCCAGCAGCCAAGGGTTCCGAGAGCAGTTCTTC.

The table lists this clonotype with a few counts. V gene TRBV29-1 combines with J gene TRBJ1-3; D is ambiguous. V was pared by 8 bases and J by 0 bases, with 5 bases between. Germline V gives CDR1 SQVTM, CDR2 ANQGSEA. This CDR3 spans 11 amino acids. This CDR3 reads CSMASGNTIYF. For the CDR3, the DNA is TGCAGCATGGCCTCTGGAAACACCATATATTTT.

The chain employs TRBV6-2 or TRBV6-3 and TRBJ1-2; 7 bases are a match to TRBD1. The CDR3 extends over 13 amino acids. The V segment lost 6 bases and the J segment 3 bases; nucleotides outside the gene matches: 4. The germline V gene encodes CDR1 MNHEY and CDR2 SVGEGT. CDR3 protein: CASRTDRDYGYTF. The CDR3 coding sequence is TGTGCCAGCAGAACTGACAGGGACTATGGCTACACCTTC.

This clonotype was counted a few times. CDR3 residues: CASSLNALEETQYF. The DNA of the CDR3 is TGTGCCAGCAGCTTAAACGCCTTGGAGGAGACCCAGTACTTC. The chain employs TRBV7-3 and TRBJ2-5; D uncertain. Between the trimmed V and J ends, which lost 1 base and 5 bases, there was a span of 11 bases. The CDR3 totals 14 residues. Germline CDR1 SGHTA, CDR2 FQGTGA.